A selection of T cell receptor beta chains follows, all from one sample in a study of T cell responses to AZD1222 COVID-19 vaccine. The repertoire was sequenced with immunoSEQ multiplex PCR; TCRdb's copy has only in-frame clones and lacks some. The sample gives some 180,000 clones, about 90% of which show up once; roughly 2% is in the top ten. The material was peripheral blood, obtained 28 days after the second AZD1222 dose. These TCRs come from an adult who received the AZD1222 COVID-19 vaccine. CDR3s include the opening cysteine and the closing phenylalanine or tryptophan. A D gene is named only where the DNA matches it firmly. The size field is filled for only some rows; it gives once, few, many or a size class.

TRBV7-8,TRBD2,TRBJ2-1,NA,TGTGCCAGCAGCTTAATAGCGGGGTCTTCCTACAATGAGCAGTTCTTC,CASSLIAGSSYNEQFF
TRBV6-5,NA,TRBJ2-3,NA,TGTGCCAGCGGGCAGGACCTAACCTCCACAGATACGCAGTATTTT,CASGQDLTSTDTQYF
TRBV19,NA,TRBJ1-5,NA,TGTGCCAGTAGTTGGAGCAGGGAGGGCAATCAGCCCCAGCATTTT,CASSWSREGNQPQHF
TRBV3-1/TRBV3-2,NA,TRBJ1-2,NA,TGTGCCAGCAGCCAAGATCTCGCCGGAGCTATTGGAGGCTACACCTTC,CASSQDLAGAIGGYTF
TRBV10-1,TRBD1,TRBJ1-5,once,TGCGCCAGCAGGGACAGGGGGCGCTGCAATCAGCCCCAGCATTTT,CASRDRGRCNQPQHF
TRBV24-1,TRBD2,TRBJ2-1,NA,TGTGCCACCAGTGATTTGCTAGCGGGAGGGCCCAATGAGCAGTTCTTC,CATSDLLAGGPNEQFF
TRBV24-1,TRBD1,TRBJ2-4,NA,TGTGCCACCGATATGAAAGGGACAGGGGGTGGGCTAGCCAAAAACATTCAGTACTTC,CATDMKGTGGGLAKNIQYF
TRBV7-2,TRBD1,TRBJ2-7,NA,TGTGCCAGCAGCAGCCGAGCCCGCCTCCGGGACAGGGACTACGAGCAGTACTTC,CASSSRARLRDRDYEQYF
TRBV18,NA,TRBJ2-4,NA,TGTGCCAGCTCATCGGACAGAAAAAACATTCAGTACTTC,CASSSDRKNIQYF
TRBV5-1,TRBD1,TRBJ1-3,NA,TGCGCCAGCAGCTTCACAGGGGCGACCTCTGGAAACACCATATATTTT,CASSFTGATSGNTIYF
TRBV6-1,TRBD1,TRBJ1-3,NA,TGTGCCAGCAGTGAATTTGACAGGGGGCACTCTGGAAACACCATATATTTT,CASSEFDRGHSGNTIYF
TRBV7-9,TRBD1,TRBJ1-2,NA,TGTGCCAGCAGGCCTGACAGGGGTGGAAACTATGGCTACACCTTC,CASRPDRGGNYGYTF
TRBV27,NA,TRBJ1-5,NA,TGTGCCAGCAGTATAGGACAAGGCCGCAATCAGCCCCAGCATTTT,CASSIGQGRNQPQHF
TRBV7-2,TRBD1,TRBJ2-1,NA,TGTGCCAGCATCCAGGGGGCCTCCTACAATGAGCAGTTCTTC,CASIQGASYNEQFF
TRBV5-1,NA,TRBJ1-6,NA,TGCGCCAGCAGCTTGGGTGGTGCCAGGGGAGAGTCACCCCTCCACTTT,CASSLGGARGESPLHF
TRBV30,TRBD1,TRBJ2-5,NA,TGTGCCTGGAGTAAGCCTTTGACAGGGTCGGAGACCCAGTACTTC,CAWSKPLTGSETQYF
TRBV19,NA,TRBJ1-3,NA,TGTGCCAGCCAGAACCAGGGAAGTGGAAACACCATATATTTT,CASQNQGSGNTIYF
TRBV9,NA,TRBJ1-1,once,TGTGCCAGCGGGGGAGGGACTGGCACTGAAGCTTTCTTT,CASGGGTGTEAFF
TRBV7-9,NA,TRBJ1-1,NA,TGTGCCAGCAGCTTAAGGGTTTCGGGTGAGGCTGAAGCTTTCTTT,CASSLRVSGEAEAFF
TRBV30,TRBD1,TRBJ1-4,NA,TGTGCCTGGAGCCCAGGGGGGGAAAAACTGTTTTTT,CAWSPGGEKLFF
TRBV5-1,TRBD2,TRBJ2-7,NA,TGCGCCAGCAGCAAGGGGACTAGCGGGGGGAGTAACTACGAGCAGTACTTC,CASSKGTSGGSNYEQYF
TRBV6-1,TRBD1,TRBJ1-2,NA,TGTGCCAGCAGTGAATCGAGGGGGCCTGGCTACACCTTC,CASSESRGPGYTF
TRBV7-2,NA,TRBJ1-1,NA,TGTGCCAGCAGCTTAGGTGGGCCGGCCACTGAAGCTTTCTTT,CASSLGGPATEAFF
TRBV6-5,TRBD2,TRBJ2-3,NA,TGTGCCAGCAGGGGAGCGGGAGCGACAGATACGCAGTATTTT,CASRGAGATDTQYF
TRBV3-1/TRBV3-2,TRBD1,TRBJ1-1,NA,TGTGCCAGCACTGACAGGGGGCGTGGGGCTTTCTTT,CASTDRGRGAFF